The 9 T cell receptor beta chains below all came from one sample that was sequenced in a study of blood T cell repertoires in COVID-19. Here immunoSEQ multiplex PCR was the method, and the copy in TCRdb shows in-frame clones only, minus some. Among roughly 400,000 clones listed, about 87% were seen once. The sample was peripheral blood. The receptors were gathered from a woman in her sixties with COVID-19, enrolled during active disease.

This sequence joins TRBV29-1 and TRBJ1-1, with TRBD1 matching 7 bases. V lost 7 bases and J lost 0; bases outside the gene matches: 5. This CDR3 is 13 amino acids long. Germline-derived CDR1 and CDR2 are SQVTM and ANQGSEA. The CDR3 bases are TGCAGCGCCGGGGGACAGATGAACACTGAAGCTTTCTTT. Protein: CSAGGQMNTEAFF.

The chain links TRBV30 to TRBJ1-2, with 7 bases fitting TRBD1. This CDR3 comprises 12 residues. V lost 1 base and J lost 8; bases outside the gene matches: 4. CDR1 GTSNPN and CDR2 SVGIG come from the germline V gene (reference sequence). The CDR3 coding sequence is TGTGCCTGGAGTGGAGGGGGCAGCGGCTACACCTTC. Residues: CAWSGGGSGYTF.

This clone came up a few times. The CDR3 sequence: CASSRGTGLNYGYTF. CDR3 DNA: TGTGCCAGCAGTCGAGGGACAGGTCTTAACTATGGCTACACCTTC. The chain combines TRBV6-5 with TRBJ1-2, with TRBD1 matching 8 bases. The CDR3 extends over 15 amino acids. J gave up 1 base and V 5 bases, and 6 bases lay outside the gene matches. Germline CDR1 MNHEY, CDR2 SVGAGI.

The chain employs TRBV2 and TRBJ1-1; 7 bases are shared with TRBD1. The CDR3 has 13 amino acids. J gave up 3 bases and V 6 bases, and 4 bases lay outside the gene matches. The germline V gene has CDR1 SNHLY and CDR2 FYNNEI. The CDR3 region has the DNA TGTGCCAGCAGCGACAGGGTAGACACTGAAGCTTTCTTT. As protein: CASSDRVDTEAFF. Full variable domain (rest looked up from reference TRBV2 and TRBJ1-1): EPEVTQTPSHQVTQMGQEVILRCVPISNHLYFYWYRQILGQKVEFLVSFYNNEISEKSEIFDDQFSVERPDGSNFTLKIRSTKLEDSAMYFCASSDRVDTEAFFGQGTRLTVV.

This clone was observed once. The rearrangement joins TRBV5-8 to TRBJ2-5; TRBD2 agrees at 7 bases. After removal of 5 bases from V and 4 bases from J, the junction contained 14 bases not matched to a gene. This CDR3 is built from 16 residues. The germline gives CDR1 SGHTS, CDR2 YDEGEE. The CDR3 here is CASRGRTRQGGETQYF. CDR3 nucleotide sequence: TGTGCCAGCAGGGGCAGGACTAGACAAGGTGGAGAGACCCAGTACTTC.

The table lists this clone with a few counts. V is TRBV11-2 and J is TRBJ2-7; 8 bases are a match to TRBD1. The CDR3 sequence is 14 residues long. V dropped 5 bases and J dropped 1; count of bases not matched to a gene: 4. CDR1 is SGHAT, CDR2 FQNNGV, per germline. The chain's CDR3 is CASSPGQGSYEQYF. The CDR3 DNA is TGTGCCAGCAGCCCAGGACAGGGATCCTACGAGCAGTACTTC.

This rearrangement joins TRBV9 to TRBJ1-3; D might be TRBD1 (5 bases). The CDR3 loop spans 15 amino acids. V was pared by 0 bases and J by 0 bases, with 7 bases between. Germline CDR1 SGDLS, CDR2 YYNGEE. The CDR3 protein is CASSVADSSGNTIYF. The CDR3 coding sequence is TGTGCCAGCAGCGTAGCAGACAGCTCTGGAAACACCATATATTTT.

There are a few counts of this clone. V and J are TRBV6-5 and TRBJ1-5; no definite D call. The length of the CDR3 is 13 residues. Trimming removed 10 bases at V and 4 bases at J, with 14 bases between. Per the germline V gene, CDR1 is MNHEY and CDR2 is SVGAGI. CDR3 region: CATSARRNQPQHF. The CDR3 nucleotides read TGTGCCACCTCGGCCAGGCGAAATCAGCCCCAGCATTTT.

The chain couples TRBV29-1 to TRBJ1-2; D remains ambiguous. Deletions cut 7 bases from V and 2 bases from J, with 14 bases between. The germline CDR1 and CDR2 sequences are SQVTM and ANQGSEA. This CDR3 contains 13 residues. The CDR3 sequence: CSGTSVSNYGYTF. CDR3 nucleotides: TGCAGCGGGACTAGTGTATCGAACTATGGCTACACCTTC. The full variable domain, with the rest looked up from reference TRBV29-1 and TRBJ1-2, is SAVISQKPSRDICQRGTSLTIQCQVDSQVTMMFWYRQQPGQSLTLIATANQGSEATYESGFVIDKFPISRPNLTFSTLTVSNMSPEDSSIYLCSGTSVSNYGYTFGSGTRLTVV.